This T cell receptor beta chain was recovered during a study of T cells in tuberculosis. Study context: A South African cohort included IGRA-negative adolescents, latently infected IGRA-positive adolescents and adults with active tuberculosis.

Points from the study as a whole: A GMM-specific repertoire classifier reached roughly 87% accuracy, AUROC 0.7 to 0.9.

Trimming stripped 4 bases from V and 0 bases from J, with 10 bases between. Germline V gene lookup returns CDR1 MNHEY and CDR2 SVGAGI. The CDR3 sequence is 15 residues long. Concerning this clone itself: As yet, its antigen is unknown.

On average approximately 100,000 T cells per donor were immunosequenced. Profiling relied on immunoSEQ multiplex PCR, and the TCRdb table lists in-frame clones only, not all of them. The repertoire holds tens of thousands of clones, with over 90% as singletons. This sequence joins TRBV6-5 and TRBJ2-1; D is possibly TRBD1 (5 bases). Specimen: PBMCs. The receptor's source is a donor under 30 with latent tuberculosis or without tuberculosis infection. The CDR3 loop is CASSFRQSSYNEQFF. CDR3 sequence (DNA): TGTGCCAGCAGTTTCCGACAGAGCTCCTACAATGAGCAGTTCTTC.